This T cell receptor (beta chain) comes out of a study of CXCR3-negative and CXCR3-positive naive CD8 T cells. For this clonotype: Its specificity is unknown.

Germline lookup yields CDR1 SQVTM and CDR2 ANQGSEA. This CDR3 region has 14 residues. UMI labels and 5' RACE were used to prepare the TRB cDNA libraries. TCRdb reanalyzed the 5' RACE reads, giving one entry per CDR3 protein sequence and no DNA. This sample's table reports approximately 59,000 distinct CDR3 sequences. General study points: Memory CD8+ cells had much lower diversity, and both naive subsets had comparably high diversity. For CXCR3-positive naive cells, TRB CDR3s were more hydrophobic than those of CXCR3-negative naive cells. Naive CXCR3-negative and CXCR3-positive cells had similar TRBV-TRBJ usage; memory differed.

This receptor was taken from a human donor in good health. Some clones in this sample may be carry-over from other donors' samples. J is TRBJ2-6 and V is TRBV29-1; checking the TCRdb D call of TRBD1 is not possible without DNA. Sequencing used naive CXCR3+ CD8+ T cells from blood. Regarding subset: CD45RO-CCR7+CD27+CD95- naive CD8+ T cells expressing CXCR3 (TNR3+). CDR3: CSATGGSGANVLTF. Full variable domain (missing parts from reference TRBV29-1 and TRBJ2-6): SAVISQKPSRDICQRGTSLTIQCQVDSQVTMMFWYRQQPGQSLTLIATANQGSEATYESGFVIDKFPISRPNLTFSTLTVSNMSPEDSSIYLCSATGGSGANVLTFGAGSRLTVL.